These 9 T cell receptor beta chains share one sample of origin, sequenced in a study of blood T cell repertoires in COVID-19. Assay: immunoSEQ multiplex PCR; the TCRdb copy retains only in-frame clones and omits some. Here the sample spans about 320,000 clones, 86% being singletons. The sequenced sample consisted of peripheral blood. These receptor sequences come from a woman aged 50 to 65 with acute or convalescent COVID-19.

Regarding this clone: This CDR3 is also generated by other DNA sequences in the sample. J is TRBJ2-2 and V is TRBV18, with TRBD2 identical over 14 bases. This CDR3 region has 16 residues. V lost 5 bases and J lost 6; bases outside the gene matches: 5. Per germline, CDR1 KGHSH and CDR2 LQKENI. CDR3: CASSSGLAGAAGELFF. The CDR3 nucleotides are TGTGCCAGCTCATCGGGACTAGCGGGGGCCGCCGGGGAGCTGTTTTTT.

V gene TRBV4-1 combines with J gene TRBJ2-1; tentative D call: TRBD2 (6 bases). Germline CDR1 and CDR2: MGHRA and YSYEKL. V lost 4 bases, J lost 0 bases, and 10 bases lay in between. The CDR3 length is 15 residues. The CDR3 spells CASSPGTVSYNEQFF. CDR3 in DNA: TGCGCCAGCAGCCCGGGGACTGTCTCCTACAATGAGCAGTTCTTC.

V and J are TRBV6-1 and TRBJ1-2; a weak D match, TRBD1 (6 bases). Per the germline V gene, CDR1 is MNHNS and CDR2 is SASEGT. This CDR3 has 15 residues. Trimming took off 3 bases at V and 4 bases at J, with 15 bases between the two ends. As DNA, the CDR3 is TGTGCCAGCAGTGATAGGACAGATACTGGCTATGGCTACACCTTC. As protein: CASSDRTDTGYGYTF.

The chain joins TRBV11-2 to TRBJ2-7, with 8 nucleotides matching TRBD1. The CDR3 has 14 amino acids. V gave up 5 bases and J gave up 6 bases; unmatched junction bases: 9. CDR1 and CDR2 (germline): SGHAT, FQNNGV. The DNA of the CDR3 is TGTGCCAGCAGCCGACAGGGGTTTGCTCGCGAGCAGTACTTC. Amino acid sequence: CASSRQGFAREQYF.

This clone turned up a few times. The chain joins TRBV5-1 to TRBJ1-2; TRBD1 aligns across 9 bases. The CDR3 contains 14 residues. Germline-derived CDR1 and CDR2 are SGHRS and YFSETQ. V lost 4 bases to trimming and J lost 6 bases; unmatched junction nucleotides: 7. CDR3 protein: CASSELQGADGYTF. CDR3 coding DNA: TGCGCCAGCAGCGAATTACAGGGGGCGGATGGCTACACCTTC.

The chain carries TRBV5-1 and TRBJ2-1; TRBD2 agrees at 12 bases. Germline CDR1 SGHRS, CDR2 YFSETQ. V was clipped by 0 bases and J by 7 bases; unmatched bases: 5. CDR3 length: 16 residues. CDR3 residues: CASSLDLAGGPNEQFF. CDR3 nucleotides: TGCGCCAGCAGCTTGGACCTAGCGGGAGGGCCTAATGAGCAGTTCTTC.

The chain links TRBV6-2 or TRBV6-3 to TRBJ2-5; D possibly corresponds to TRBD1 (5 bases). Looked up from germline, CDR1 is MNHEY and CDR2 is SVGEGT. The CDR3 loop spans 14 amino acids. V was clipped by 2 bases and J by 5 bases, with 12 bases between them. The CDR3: CASSYDIGVETQYF. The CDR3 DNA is TGTGCCAGCAGTTACGATATAGGGGTGGAGACCCAGTACTTC.

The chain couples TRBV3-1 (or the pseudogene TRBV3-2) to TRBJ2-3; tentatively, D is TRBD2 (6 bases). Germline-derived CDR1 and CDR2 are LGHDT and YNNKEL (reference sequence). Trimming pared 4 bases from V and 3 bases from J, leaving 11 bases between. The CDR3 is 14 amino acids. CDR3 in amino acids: CASSLGTSTDTQYF. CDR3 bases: TGTGCCAGCAGCCTCGGGACTTCAACAGATACGCAGTATTTT.

CDR3 nucleotides: TGTGCCAGCAGTGGTATGGACAGGGGGGGTTATGGCTACACCTTC. Its translation: CASSGMDRGGYGYTF. The chain links TRBV28 to TRBJ1-2; 10 positions agree with TRBD1. In germline, CDR1 is MDHEN, CDR2 SYDVKM. J was trimmed by 5 bases and V by 5 bases; bases with no gene match: 8. The CDR3 runs 15 residues.